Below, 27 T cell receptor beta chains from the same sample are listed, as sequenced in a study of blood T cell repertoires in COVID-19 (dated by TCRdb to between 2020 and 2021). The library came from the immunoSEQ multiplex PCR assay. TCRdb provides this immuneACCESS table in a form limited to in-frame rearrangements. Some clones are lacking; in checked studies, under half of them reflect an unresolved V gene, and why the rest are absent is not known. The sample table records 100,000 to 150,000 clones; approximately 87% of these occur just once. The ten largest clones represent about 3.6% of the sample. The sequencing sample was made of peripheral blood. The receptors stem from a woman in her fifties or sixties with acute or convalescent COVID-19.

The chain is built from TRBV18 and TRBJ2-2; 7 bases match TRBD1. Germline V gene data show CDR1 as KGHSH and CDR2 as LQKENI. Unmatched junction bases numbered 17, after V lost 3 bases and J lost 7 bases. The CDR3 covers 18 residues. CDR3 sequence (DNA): TGTGCCAGCTCACCCCTACGAGACAGGGCGAGCTTTGGCGGGGAGCTGTTTTTT. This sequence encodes CASSPLRDRASFGGELFF. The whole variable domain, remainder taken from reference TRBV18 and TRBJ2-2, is NAGVMQNPRHLVRRRGQEARLRCSPMKGHSHVYWYRQLPEEGLKFMVYLQKENIIDESGMPKERFSAEFPKEGPSILRIQQVVRGDSAAYFCASSPLRDRASFGGELFFGEGSRLTVL.

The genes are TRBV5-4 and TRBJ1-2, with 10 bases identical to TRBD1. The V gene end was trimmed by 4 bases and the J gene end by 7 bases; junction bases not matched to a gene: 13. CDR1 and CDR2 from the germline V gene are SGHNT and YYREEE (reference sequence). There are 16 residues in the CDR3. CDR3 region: CASSLTTDRGLGGYTF. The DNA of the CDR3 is TGTGCCAGCAGCCTAACAACCGACAGGGGGCTGGGTGGCTACACCTTC.

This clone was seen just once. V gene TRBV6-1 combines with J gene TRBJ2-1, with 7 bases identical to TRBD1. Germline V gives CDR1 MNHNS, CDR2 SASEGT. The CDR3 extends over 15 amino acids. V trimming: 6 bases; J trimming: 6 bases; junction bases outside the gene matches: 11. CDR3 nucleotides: TGTGCCAGCAGCAACGGGCCGGGACAGAGCAATGAGCAGTTCTTC. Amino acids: CASSNGPGQSNEQFF.

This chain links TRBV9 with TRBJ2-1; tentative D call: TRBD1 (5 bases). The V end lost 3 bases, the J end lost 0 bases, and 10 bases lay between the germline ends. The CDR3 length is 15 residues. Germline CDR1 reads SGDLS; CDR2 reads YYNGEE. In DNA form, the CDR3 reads TGTGCCAGCAGCGCCCGACAGAGCTCCTACAATGAGCAGTTCTTC. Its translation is CASSARQSSYNEQFF.

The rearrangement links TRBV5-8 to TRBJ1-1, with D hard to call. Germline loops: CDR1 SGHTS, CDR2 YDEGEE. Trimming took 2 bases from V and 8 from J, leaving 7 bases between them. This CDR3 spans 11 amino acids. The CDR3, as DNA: TGTGCCAGCAGCTTTGTTAGAGAAGCTTTCTTT. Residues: CASSFVREAFF. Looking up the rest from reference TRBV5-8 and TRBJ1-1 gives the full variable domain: EAGVTQSPTHLIKTRGQQATLRCSPISGHTSVYWYQQALGLGLQFLLWYDEGEERNRGNFPPRFSGRQFPNYSSELNVNALELEDSALYLCASSFVREAFFGQGTRLTVV.

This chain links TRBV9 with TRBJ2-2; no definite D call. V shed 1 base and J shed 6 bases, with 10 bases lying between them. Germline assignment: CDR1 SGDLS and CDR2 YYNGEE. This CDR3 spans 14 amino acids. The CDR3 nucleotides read TGTGCCAGCAGCGTAAGTTTAGCCTCCGGGGAGCTGTTTTTT. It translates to CASSVSLASGELFF.

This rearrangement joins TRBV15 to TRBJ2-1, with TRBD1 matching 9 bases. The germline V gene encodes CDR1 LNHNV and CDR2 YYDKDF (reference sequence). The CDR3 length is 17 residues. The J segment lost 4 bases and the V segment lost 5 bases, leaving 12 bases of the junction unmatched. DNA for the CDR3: TGTGCCACCAGCGCAGAGTCGGGACAGGGTCAATACAATGAGCAGTTCTTC. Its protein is CATSAESGQGQYNEQFF.

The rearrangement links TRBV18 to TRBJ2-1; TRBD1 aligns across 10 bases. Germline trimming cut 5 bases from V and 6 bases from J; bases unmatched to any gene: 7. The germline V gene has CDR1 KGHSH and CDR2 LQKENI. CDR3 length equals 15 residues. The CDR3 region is CASSAGTGVSNEQFF. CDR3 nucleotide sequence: TGTGCCAGCTCAGCCGGGACAGGGGTTAGCAATGAGCAGTTCTTC.

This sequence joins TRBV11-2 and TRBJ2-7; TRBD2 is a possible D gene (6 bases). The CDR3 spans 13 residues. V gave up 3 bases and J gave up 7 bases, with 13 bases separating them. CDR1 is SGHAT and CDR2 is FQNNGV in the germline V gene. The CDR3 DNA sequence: TGTGCCAGCAGCTTTCAGAGGCGGGAAGAGCAGTACTTC. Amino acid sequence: CASSFQRREEQYF.

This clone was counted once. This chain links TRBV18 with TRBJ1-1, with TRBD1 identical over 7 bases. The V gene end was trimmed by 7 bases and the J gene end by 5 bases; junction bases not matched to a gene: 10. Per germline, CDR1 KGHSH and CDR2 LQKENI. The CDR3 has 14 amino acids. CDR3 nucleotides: TGTGCCAGCTTATTCGACAGGGAAGGGACTGAAGCTTTCTTT. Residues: CASLFDREGTEAFF.

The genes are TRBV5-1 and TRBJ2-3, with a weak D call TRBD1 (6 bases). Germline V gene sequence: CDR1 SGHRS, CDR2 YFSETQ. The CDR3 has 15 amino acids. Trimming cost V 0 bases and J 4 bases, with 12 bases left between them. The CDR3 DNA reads TGCGCCAGCAGCTTGGAGCCACACAGGGCAGATACGCAGTATTTT. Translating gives CASSLEPHRADTQYF.

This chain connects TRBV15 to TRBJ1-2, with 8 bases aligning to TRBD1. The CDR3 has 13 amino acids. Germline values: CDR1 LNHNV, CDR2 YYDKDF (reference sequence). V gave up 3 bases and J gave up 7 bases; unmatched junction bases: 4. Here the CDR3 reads CATSSGQGGGYTF. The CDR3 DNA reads TGTGCCACCAGCAGCGGACAGGGAGGTGGCTACACCTTC.

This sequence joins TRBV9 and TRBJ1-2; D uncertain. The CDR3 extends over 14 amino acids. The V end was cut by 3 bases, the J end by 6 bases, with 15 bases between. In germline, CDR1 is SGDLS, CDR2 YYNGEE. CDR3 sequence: CASSGRNSVDGYTF. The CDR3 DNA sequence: TGTGCCAGCAGCGGGCGAAACAGTGTGGATGGCTACACCTTC.

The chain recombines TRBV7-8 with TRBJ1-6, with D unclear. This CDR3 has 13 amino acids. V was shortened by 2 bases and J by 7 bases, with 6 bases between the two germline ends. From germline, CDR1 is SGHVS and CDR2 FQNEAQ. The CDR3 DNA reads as TGTGCCAGCAGCTTAAATTCAAATTCACCCCTCCACTTT. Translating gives CASSLNSNSPLHF.

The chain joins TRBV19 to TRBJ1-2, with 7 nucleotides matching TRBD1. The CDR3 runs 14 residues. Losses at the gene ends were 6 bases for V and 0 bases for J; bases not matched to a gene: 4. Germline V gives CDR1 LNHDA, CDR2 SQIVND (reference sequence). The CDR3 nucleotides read TGTGCCAGTAGGGGGGACAGCTCTAACTATGGCTACACCTTC. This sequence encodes CASRGDSSNYGYTF. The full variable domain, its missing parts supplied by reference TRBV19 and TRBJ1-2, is DGGITQSPKYLFRKEGQNVTLSCEQNLNHDAMYWYRQDPGQGLRLIYYSQIVNDFQKGDIAEGYSVSREKKESFPLTVTSAQKNPTAFYLCASRGDSSNYGYTFGSGTRLTVV.

CDR3: CASSDYPTSGYTDTQYF. In DNA form, the CDR3 reads TGCGCCAGCAGTGATTACCCGACTAGCGGGTACACAGATACGCAGTATTTT. The chain employs TRBV10-2 and TRBJ2-3; 10 bases align to TRBD2. The germline gives CDR1 WSHSY, CDR2 SAAADI. V shed 3 bases and J 2 bases; nucleotides not matched to a gene: 8. The CDR3 is made up of 17 amino acids.

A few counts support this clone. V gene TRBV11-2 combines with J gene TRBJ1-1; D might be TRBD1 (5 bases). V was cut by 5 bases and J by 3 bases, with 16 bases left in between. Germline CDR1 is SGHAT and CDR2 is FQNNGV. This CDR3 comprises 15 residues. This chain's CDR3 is CASSGVMVGHTEAFF. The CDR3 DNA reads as TGTGCCAGCAGCGGAGTTATGGTGGGGCACACTGAAGCTTTCTTT.

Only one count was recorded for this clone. CDR3 residues: CASSVGLAGDNEQFF. The CDR3 nucleotides read TGTGCCAGCAGCGTAGGCCTAGCGGGAGACAATGAGCAGTTCTTC. The V gene is TRBV9, the J gene TRBJ2-1; TRBD2 matches at 10 bases. Germline CDR1 and CDR2: SGDLS and YYNGEE. The V segment lost 0 bases and the J segment 5 bases; nucleotides outside the gene matches: 2. The CDR3 is 15 residues long.

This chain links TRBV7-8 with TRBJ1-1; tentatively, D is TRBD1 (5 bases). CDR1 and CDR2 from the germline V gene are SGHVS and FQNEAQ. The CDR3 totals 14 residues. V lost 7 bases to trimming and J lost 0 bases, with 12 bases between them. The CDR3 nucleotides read TGTGCCAGCAAACCTGGGGCCATGAACACTGAAGCTTTCTTT. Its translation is CASKPGAMNTEAFF.

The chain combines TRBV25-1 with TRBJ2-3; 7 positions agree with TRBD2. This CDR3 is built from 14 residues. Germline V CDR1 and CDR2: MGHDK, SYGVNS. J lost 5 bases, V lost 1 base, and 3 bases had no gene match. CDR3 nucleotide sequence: TGTGCCAGCAGTGAATTTTTAGCGGGAGATACGCAGTATTTT. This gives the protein CASSEFLAGDTQYF.

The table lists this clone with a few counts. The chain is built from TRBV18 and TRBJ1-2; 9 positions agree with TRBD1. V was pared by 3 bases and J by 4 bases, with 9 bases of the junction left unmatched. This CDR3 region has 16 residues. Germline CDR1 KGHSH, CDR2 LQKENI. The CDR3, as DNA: TGTGCCAGCTCACCCTCACCCGGGACAGGGAGCTATGGCTACACCTTC. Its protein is CASSPSPGTGSYGYTF. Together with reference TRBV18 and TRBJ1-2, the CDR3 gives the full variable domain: NAGVMQNPRHLVRRRGQEARLRCSPMKGHSHVYWYRQLPEEGLKFMVYLQKENIIDESGMPKERFSAEFPKEGPSILRIQQVVRGDSAAYFCASSPSPGTGSYGYTFGSGTRLTVV.

CDR3 protein: CASSQAGENIQYF. CDR3 in DNA: TGCGCCAGCAGCCAAGCCGGTGAAAACATTCAGTACTTC. This chain uses TRBV4-1 with TRBJ2-4; the D is unclear. The CDR3 spans 13 residues. V lost 1 base and J 5 bases, leaving 6 bases between the germline ends. The germline gives CDR1 MGHRA, CDR2 YSYEKL.

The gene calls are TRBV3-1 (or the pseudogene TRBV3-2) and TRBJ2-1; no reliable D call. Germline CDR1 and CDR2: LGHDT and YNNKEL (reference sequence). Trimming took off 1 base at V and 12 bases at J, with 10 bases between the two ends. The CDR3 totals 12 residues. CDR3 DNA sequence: TGTGCCAGCAGCCAAGGCGCGCTCGGGCAGTTCTTC. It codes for CASSQGALGQFF.

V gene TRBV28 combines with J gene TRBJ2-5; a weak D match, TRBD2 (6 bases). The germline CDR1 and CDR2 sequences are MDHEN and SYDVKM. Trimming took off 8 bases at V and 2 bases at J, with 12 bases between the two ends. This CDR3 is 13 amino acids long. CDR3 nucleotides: TGTGCCAGCCGGGACTCCTTTCAAGAGACCCAGTACTTC. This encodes CASRDSFQETQYF.

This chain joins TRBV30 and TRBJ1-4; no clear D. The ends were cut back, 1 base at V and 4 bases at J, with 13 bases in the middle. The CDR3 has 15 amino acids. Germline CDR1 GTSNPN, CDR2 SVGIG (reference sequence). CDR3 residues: CAWSGNGGSNEKLFF. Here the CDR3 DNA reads TGTGCCTGGAGTGGGAACGGAGGGAGTAATGAAAAACTGTTTTTT.

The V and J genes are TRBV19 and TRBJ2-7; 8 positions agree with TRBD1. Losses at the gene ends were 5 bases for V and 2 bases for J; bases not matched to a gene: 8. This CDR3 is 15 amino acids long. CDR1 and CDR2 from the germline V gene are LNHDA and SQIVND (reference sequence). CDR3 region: CASSGGQGFTYEQYF. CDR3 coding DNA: TGTGCCAGTAGTGGCGGACAGGGATTTACCTACGAGCAGTACTTC.

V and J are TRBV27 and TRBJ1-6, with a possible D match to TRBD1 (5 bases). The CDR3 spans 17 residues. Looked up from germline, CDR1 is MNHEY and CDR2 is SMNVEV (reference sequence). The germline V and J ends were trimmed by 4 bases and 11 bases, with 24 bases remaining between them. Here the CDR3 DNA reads TGTGCCAGCAGTTCCGGGACGGGAGCCGCTTATGCCGCACCCCTCCACTTT. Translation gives CASSSGTGAAYAAPLHF.